This T cell receptor beta chain is from a study of shared T cell receptors in the human thymus. Assay used: immunoSEQ multiplex PCR; TCRdb lists only in-frame clones, some missing. The profile shows about 610,000 clones, 85% to 90% of them singletons. In germline, CDR1 is MDHEN, CDR2 SYDVKM. The CDR3 contains 15 residues. V shed 1 base, J shed 4 bases, and the junction held 1 base outside the gene matches. These data were also reused for a study on human thymus T cells.

The specimen sequenced was thymocytes. The receptor comes from a boy in the first two years of life with a congenital heart defect. The genes are TRBV28 and TRBJ2-7; TRBD2 matches 13 bases. The CDR3 loop reads CASSLLTSGRYEQYF. Written as DNA, the CDR3 is TGTGCCAGCAGTTTATTGACTAGCGGGAGGTACGAGCAGTACTTC.